These 4 T cell receptor beta chains were all obtained from the same sample, sequenced in a study of T cell responses to AZD1222 COVID-19 vaccine. Sequencing used immunoSEQ multiplex PCR; TCRdb keeps in-frame clones, though not all of them. The table shows about 120,000 clones, with 88% occurring only once. Sequencing used peripheral blood, obtained 28 days after the second AZD1222 dose. The receptors come from an adult who received the AZD1222 COVID-19 vaccine.

The genes are TRBV15 and TRBJ2-7; D call uncertain. Germline-derived CDR1 and CDR2 are LNHNV and YYDKDF (reference sequence). V dropped 0 bases and J dropped 10 bases, with 10 bases sitting between them. This CDR3 is 12 amino acids long. The CDR3, as DNA: TGTGCCACCAGCAGAGATCTAGGGATCCAGTACTTC. This sequence encodes CATSRDLGIQYF.

The chain combines TRBV6-5 with TRBJ2-7, with no clear D. Per germline, CDR1 MNHEY and CDR2 SVGAGI. V lost 5 bases and J lost 3, with 11 bases in between. There are 13 residues in the CDR3. The CDR3 region has the DNA TGTGCCAGCAGTCAATCAGGTTACTACGAGCAGTACTTC. It translates to CASSQSGYYEQYF.

The gene calls are TRBV5-1 and TRBJ2-1, with TRBD2 as a possible D gene (8 bases). Per germline, CDR1 SGHRS and CDR2 YFSETQ. This CDR3 region has 16 residues. V was cut by 4 bases and J by 7 bases, with 21 bases left in between. The CDR3 nucleotides are TGCGCCAGCAGCCCGCGACTAGCGAGGGGGCAGAATGAGCAGTTCTTC. Its translation: CASSPRLARGQNEQFF.

This clone was observed a single time. The V gene is TRBV6-5, the J gene TRBJ1-4; 11 bases agree with TRBD1. There are 14 residues in the CDR3. The trim removed 4 bases at V and 8 bases at J, leaving 3 bases unmatched. Germline V gives CDR1 MNHEY, CDR2 SVGAGI. Here the CDR3 reads CASSLDRGLEKLFF. The CDR3, as DNA: TGTGCCAGCAGTTTGGACAGGGGGCTCGAAAAACTGTTTTTT.